Given below is one TCR beta chain in context. The antigen is undetermined. This entry belongs to a study of cytomegalovirus exposure and HLA in healthy donors. CDR1 and CDR2 from the germline V gene are KGHSH and LQKENI. CDR3 size: 15 residues. Losses at the gene ends were 3 bases for V and 0 bases for J; bases not matched to a gene: 3. General study results and limits: In a later analysis, at a false discovery rate of 0.05, over 15,000 TCR beta sequences matched HLA alleles.

The PCR ran on 60 Vbeta and 13 Jbeta primers. Measured with immunoSEQ multiplex PCR; TCRdb has only the in-frame clones, and not every one. The sample lists about 200,000 clones, around four fifths seen once, with 2.5% to 3.5% in the top ten. The sequence came from a middle-aged woman in good health and CMV-seronegative. Sample: PBMCs. The chain employs TRBV18 and TRBJ1-1; 8 bases align to TRBD1. The CDR3 region is CASSPTGALNTEAFF. The CDR3 nucleotides read TGTGCCAGCTCACCGACAGGGGCCCTGAACACTGAAGCTTTCTTT.